The 21 T cell receptor beta chains below all came from one sample that was sequenced in a study of naive and memory T cell subsets (dated by TCRdb to about 2017). The receptor library was made with 5' RACE. For sequencing, an Illumina MiSeq was employed. TCR RNA was reverse transcribed with SuperScript IV using alpha and beta constant region primers for the blood and skin samples. In TCRdb, the public reads were trimmed at Q25 with fastp and aligned with MiXCR, with productive beta chains retained. Every distinct CDR3 protein forms one entry, paired with its most common genes and DNA. This sample gives roughly 26,000 distinct CDR3 sequences in total; roughly 25% of them show up just once. Jointly, the top ten make up approximately 1.8% of the sample. For whole blood analysis, about 2.5 ml of peripheral blood was collected from healthy adult volunteers into Tempus tubes, and RNA was extracted following the manufacturer's instructions.

Source of these receptors: a female donor in good health.

This chain's CDR3 is CASSDGLAGYEQYF. The CDR3 DNA reads as TGTGCCAGCAGCGACGGACTAGCGGGGTACGAGCAGTACTTC. The V and J genes are TRBV9 and TRBJ2-7, with 12 nucleotides matching TRBD2. Germline loops: CDR1 SGDLS, CDR2 YYNGEE. The CDR3 sequence is 14 residues long. J gave up 4 bases and V 3 bases, and 2 bases lay outside the gene matches.

This clonotype was found once. It may be a read error: a sequence one base away is much more abundant. The V and J genes are TRBV5-1 and TRBJ2-1; the D gene could be TRBD1 or TRBD2 (5 bases each). V lost 4 bases, J lost 10 bases, and 21 bases lay in between. The CDR3 loop spans 15 amino acids. Germline CDR1 is SGHRS and CDR2 is YFSETQ. DNA for the CDR3: TGCGCCAGCAGCCTGTCACCCGGGACGGAGAAAGAGCAGTTCTTC. Translation gives CASSLSPGTEKEQFF.

This clonotype was seen a handful of times. The genes are TRBV7-2 and TRBJ2-5; a weak D match, TRBD2 (6 bases). V was shortened by 6 bases and J by 1 base, with 21 bases between the two germline ends. The CDR3 length is 17 residues. CDR1 SGHTA and CDR2 FQGNSA come from the germline V gene. CDR3 in DNA: TGTGCCAGCAGTGACCGACTAGGGCGGGTTGGCCAAGAGACCCAGTACTTC. As protein: CASSDRLGRVGQETQYF.

This clonotype was counted ten times or more. This rearrangement joins TRBV6-5 to TRBJ1-1; D is possibly TRBD1 (5 bases). Deletions cut 6 bases from V and 1 base from J, with 15 bases between. Germline V lookup: CDR1 MNHEY, CDR2 SVGAGI. This CDR3 is 15 amino acids long. This CDR3 is CASRRTRGRNTEAFF. CDR3 in DNA: TGTGCCAGCAGACGTACGAGGGGAAGGAACACTGAAGCTTTCTTT.

This clonotype was counted between two and nine times. The gene calls are TRBV29-1 and TRBJ2-2; D gene unclear. CDR1 is SQVTM, CDR2 ANQGSEA, per germline. This CDR3 contains 15 residues. Trimming shortened V by 2 bases and J by 0 bases, and 10 bases separated the two germline ends. For the CDR3, the DNA is TGCAGCGTTGAAACGCCAGGTTCGAACACCGGGGAGCTGTTTTTT. As protein: CSVETPGSNTGELFF.

This clonotype is medium-sized (0.01 to 0.1%) in the sample. This rearrangement joins TRBV7-2 to TRBJ1-3; D gene uncertain. The germline V and J ends were trimmed by 3 bases and 8 bases, with 11 bases remaining between them. Germline V gene sequence: CDR1 SGHTA, CDR2 FQGNSA. The CDR3 has 13 amino acids. CDR3 loop: CASSFRGGDTIYF. CDR3 DNA sequence: TGTGCCAGCAGCTTCCGAGGAGGAGACACCATATATTTT.

The genes are TRBV5-1 and TRBJ2-3; D possibly corresponds to TRBD1 (6 bases). The V gene's germline CDR1 is SGHRS and CDR2 YFSETQ. This CDR3 is built from 16 residues. Trimming removed 5 bases from V and 0 bases from J, with 16 bases in between. The CDR3 protein is CASSSGQSASTDTQYF. The CDR3 DNA is TGCGCCAGCAGTTCCGGACAGTCCGCGAGCACAGATACGCAGTATTTT.

The V gene is TRBV6-5, the J gene TRBJ2-5; 13 bases line up with TRBD2. The germline V gene has CDR1 MNHEY and CDR2 SVGAGI. The CDR3 runs to 15 residues. V was pared by 4 bases and J by 3 bases, with 2 bases of the junction left unmatched. In DNA form, the CDR3 reads TGTGCCAGCAGTTCAGGACTAGCGGGAGAAGAGACCCAGTACTTC. This sequence encodes CASSSGLAGEETQYF.

In this sample, this clonotype turned up a few times. J is TRBJ2-2 and V is TRBV12-3 or TRBV12-4; D may be TRBD2 (6 bases). V dropped 6 bases and J dropped 1 base, with 9 bases sitting between them. The CDR3 has 14 residues. CDR3 sequence reads: CASRRGRNTGELFF. DNA of the CDR3: TGTGCCAGCAGGCGGGGCCGGAACACCGGGGAGCTGTTTTTT.

This clonotype qualifies as medium-sized. The chain is built from TRBV10-3 and TRBJ2-1, with D perhaps TRBD2 (6 bases). The CDR3 runs 12 residues. Germline V gene sequence: CDR1 ENHRY, CDR2 SYGVKD. Trimming took 11 bases from V and 1 from J, leaving 9 bases between them. The CDR3 DNA reads as TGTGCCGCGGGACCATCCTACAATGAGCAGTTCTTC. Protein sequence: CAAGPSYNEQFF.

This clonotype was detected ten times or more. Germline is not matched at one junction end, which may reflect a read error. The rearrangement uses TRBV29-1 and TRBJ2-5; 9 bases are shared with TRBD1. Germline-derived CDR1 and CDR2 are SQVTM and ANQGSEA. CDR3 size: 15 residues. The CDR3 DNA reads TGCAGCGTTGGTCCGGGACAGGGCCCACAAGAGACCCAGTACTTT. Its protein is CSVGPGQGPQETQYF. Complete variable domain (other parts from reference TRBV29-1 and TRBJ2-5): SAVISQKPSRDICQRGTSLTIQCQVDSQVTMMFWYRQQPGQSLTLIATANQGSEATYESGFVIDKFPISRPNLTFSTLTVSNMSPEDSSIYLCSVGPGQGPQETQYFGPGTRLLVL.

The chain is built from TRBV27 and TRBJ2-7; no clear D. The V end lost 9 bases, the J end lost 1 base, and 13 bases lay between the germline ends. CDR1 MNHEY and CDR2 SMNVEV come from the germline V gene (reference sequence). The CDR3 is made up of 13 amino acids. CDR3 nucleotides: TGTGCCAGTCGATGGGCATCTTCCTACGAGCAGTACTTC. Amino acids: CASRWASSYEQYF.

Ten or more counts support this clonotype. The chain links TRBV20-1 to TRBJ2-3; D is unresolved. There are 12 residues in the CDR3. Germline CDR1 and CDR2: DFQATT and SNEGSKA (reference sequence). V was pared by 2 bases and J by 4 bases, with 7 bases between. CDR3 sequence reads: CSARFPPDTQYF. The CDR3 DNA is TGCAGTGCTAGATTCCCCCCAGATACGCAGTATTTT.

The chain employs TRBV29-1 and TRBJ2-3, with D perhaps given as TRBD1 or TRBD2 (5 bases each). This CDR3 contains 14 residues. The germline gives CDR1 SQVTM, CDR2 ANQGSEA. V was clipped by 7 bases and J by 5 bases, with 19 bases between them. The DNA of the CDR3 is TGCAGCGCGGGACGGGACGGAATAGGAGATACGCAGTATTTT. This sequence encodes CSAGRDGIGDTQYF.

The chain is built from TRBV20-1 and TRBJ1-5; 11 bases map to TRBD1. The CDR3 sequence is 16 residues long. With 3 bases clipped from V and 0 bases from J, the junction kept 4 bases outside the gene matches. Germline V gene sequence: CDR1 DFQATT, CDR2 SNEGSKA (reference sequence). This CDR3 reads CSARGTGGYSNQPQHF. The CDR3 DNA sequence: TGCAGTGCTAGGGGGACAGGGGGATATAGCAATCAGCCCCAGCATTTT.

CDR3 coding DNA: TGTGCCAGCAGTTTTCTTACCGGAGCGAACACCGGGGAGCTGTTTTTT. Its translation is CASSFLTGANTGELFF. V and J are TRBV12-3 or TRBV12-4 and TRBJ2-2, with D hard to call. This CDR3 spans 16 amino acids. Trimming pared 3 bases from V and 0 bases from J, leaving 11 bases between.

This chain uses TRBV9 with TRBJ1-4; 8 nucleotides line up with TRBD1. Germline trimming cut 4 bases from V and 7 bases from J; bases unmatched to any gene: 9. The CDR3 covers 15 residues. CDR1 SGDLS and CDR2 YYNGEE come from the germline V gene. The CDR3 reads CASSQKQGEFEKLFF. DNA for the CDR3: TGTGCCAGCAGCCAAAAACAGGGGGAGTTTGAAAAACTGTTTTTT.

The CDR3 DNA follows: TGTGCCAGCAGCCAAGAGTTCCTTCCGGGCGGCAATCAGCCCCAGCATTTT. It specifies CASSQEFLPGGNQPQHF. This chain links TRBV3-1 with TRBJ1-5, with D hard to call. CDR3 length equals 17 residues. The V end was cut by 0 bases, the J end by 2 bases, with 14 bases between. Germline V gives CDR1 LGHDT, CDR2 YNNKEL (reference sequence).

This chain connects TRBV7-9 to TRBJ2-1; maybe TRBD2 (5 bases). From germline, CDR1 is SEHNR and CDR2 FQNEAQ (reference sequence). The CDR3 is 16 amino acids. V was pared by 5 bases and J by 6 bases, with 20 bases between. The CDR3 here is CASSDSLGRTSNEQFF. The DNA of the CDR3 is TGTGCCAGCAGCGATTCCCTAGGTAGGACTTCCAATGAGCAGTTCTTC.

This chain uses TRBV6-5 with TRBJ2-2; possibly TRBD2 for D (5 bases). This CDR3 is 15 amino acids long. V shed 5 bases and J shed 6 bases, with 16 bases lying between them. The V gene's germline CDR1 is MNHEY and CDR2 SVGAGI. DNA for the CDR3: TGTGCCAGCAGTCTATCCACTAGGGCGTCCGGGGAGCTGTTTTTT. Amino acid sequence: CASSLSTRASGELFF.

V gene TRBV20-1 combines with J gene TRBJ1-1; 7 nucleotides agree with TRBD1. Germline-derived CDR1 and CDR2 are DFQATT and SNEGSKA (reference sequence). The CDR3 extends over 12 amino acids. For the CDR3, the DNA is TGCTCACGGGACAGCCAGAACACTGAAGCTTTCTTT. It yields the protein CSRDSQNTEAFF.